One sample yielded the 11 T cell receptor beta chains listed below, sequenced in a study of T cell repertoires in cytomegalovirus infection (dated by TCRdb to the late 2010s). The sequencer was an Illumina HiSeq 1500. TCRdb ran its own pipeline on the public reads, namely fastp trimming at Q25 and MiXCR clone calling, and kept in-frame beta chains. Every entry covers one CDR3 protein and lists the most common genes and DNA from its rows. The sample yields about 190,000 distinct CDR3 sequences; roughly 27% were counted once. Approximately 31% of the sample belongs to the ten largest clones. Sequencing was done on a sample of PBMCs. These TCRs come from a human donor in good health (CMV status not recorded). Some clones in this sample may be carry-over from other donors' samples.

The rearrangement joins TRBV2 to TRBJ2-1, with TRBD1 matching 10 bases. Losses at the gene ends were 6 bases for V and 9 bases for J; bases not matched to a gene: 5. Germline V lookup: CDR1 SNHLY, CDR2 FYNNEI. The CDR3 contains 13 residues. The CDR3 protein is CASSGTGAGEQFF. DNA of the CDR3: TGTGCCAGCAGCGGGACAGGGGCCGGTGAGCAGTTCTTC.

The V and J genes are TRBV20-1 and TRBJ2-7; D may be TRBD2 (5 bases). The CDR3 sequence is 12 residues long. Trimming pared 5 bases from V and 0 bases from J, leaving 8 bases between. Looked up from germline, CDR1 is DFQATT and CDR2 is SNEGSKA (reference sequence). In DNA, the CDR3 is TGCAGTGCTGGCCGGGACTCCTACGAGCAGTACTTC. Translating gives CSAGRDSYEQYF.

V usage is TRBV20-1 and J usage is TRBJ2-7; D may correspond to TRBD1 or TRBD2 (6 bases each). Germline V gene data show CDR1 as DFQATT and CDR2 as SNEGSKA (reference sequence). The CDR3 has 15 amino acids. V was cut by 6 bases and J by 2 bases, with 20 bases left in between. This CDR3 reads CSAESVEGGTYEQYF. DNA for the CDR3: TGCAGTGCCGAGAGTGTGGAAGGGGGGACCTACGAGCAGTACTTC.

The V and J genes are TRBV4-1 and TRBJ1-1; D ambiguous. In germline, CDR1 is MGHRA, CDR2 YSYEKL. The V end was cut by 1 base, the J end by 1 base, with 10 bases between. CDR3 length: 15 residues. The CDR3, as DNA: TGCGCCAGCAGCCAAGGTCCAGTTAGGAACACTGAAGCTTTCTTT. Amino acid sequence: CASSQGPVRNTEAFF.

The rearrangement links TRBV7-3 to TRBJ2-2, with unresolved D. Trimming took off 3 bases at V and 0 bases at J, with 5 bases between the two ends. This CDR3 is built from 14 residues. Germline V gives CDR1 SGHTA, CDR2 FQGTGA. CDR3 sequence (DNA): TGTGCCAGCAGCTTTTCTGCGAACACCGGGGAGCTGTTTTTT. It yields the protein CASSFSANTGELFF.

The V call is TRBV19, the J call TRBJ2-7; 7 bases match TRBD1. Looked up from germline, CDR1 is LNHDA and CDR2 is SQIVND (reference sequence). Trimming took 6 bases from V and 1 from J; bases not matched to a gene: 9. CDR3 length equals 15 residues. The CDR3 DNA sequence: TGTGCCAGTAGCTACAGGGGAAAAGCGTCCTACGAGCAGTACTTC. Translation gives CASSYRGKASYEQYF.

CDR3 nucleotide sequence: TGCAGTGCCATGTCAGGGGTCAATCAGCCCCAGCATTTT. Its translation: CSAMSGVNQPQHF. This sequence joins TRBV20-1 and TRBJ1-5; a possible D gene is TRBD1 (6 bases). The CDR3 covers 13 residues. V was cut by 6 bases and J by 3 bases, with 12 bases left in between. Germline-derived CDR1 and CDR2 are DFQATT and SNEGSKA (reference sequence).

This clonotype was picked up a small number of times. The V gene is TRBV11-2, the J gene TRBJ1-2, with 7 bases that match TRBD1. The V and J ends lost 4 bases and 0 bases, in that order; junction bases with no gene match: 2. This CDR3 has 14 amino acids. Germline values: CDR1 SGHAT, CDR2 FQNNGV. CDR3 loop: CASSWGTANYGYTF. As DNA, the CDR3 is TGTGCCAGCAGCTGGGGGACAGCTAACTATGGCTACACCTTC.

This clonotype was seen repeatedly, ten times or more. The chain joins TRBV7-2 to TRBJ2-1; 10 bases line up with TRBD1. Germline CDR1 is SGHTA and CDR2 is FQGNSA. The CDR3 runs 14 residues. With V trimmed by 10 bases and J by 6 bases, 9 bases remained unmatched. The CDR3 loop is CATQAGQGSNEQFF. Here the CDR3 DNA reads TGTGCCACACAAGCGGGACAGGGGTCCAATGAGCAGTTCTTC.

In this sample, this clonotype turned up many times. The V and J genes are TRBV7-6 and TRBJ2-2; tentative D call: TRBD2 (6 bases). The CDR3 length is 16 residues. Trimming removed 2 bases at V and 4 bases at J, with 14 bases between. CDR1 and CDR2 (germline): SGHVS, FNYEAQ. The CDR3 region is CASSLSRGLGTGELFF. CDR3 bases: TGTGCCAGCAGCTTATCGCGGGGCCTGGGCACCGGGGAGCTGTTTTTT. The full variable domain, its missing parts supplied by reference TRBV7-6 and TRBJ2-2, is GAGVSQSPRYKVTKRGQDVALRCDPISGHVSLYWYRQALGQGPEFLTYFNYEAQQDKSGLPNDRFSAERPEGSISTLTIQRTEQRDSAMYRCASSLSRGLGTGELFFGEGSRLTVL.

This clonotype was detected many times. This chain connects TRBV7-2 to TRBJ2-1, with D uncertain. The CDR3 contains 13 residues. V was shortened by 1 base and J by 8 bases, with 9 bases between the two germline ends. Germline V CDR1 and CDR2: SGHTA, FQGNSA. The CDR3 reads CASSLVWADEQFF. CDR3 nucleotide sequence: TGTGCCAGCAGCTTAGTTTGGGCGGATGAGCAGTTCTTC.